The TCR beta chain described here comes from a study of T cell repertoires in cytomegalovirus infection. TCRdb re-called the reads with MiXCR, one entry per CDR3 protein. The data contain around 300,000 distinct CDR3 sequences, 22% of them singletons. This clonotype was found many times. Its antigen is currently unknown. V lost 5 bases, J lost 0 bases, and 14 bases lay in between. This CDR3 has 15 amino acids. Germline V gives CDR1 SGHVS, CDR2 FNYEAQ. This sequence was found in a human donor in good health (CMV status not recorded). Some clones in this sample may be carry-over from other donors' samples. The source was cultured PBMCs, collected from culture after CMV antigen stimulation. The chain links TRBV7-6 to TRBJ2-7, with a tentative D call TRBD2 (5 bases). CDR3: CASSRSVVSSYEQYV. The CDR3 DNA follows: TGTGCCAGCAGCCGTAGCGTGGTGAGCTCCTACGAGCAGTACGTC.